The 25 T cell receptor beta chains in this list originate from one sample, sequenced in a study of control samples from healthy donors and cancer patients. Libraries were prepared by immunoSEQ multiplex PCR; TCRdb keeps only in-frame clonotypes and omits some of them. The sample includes roughly 100,000 clones, just under 95% seen only once; the top ten take around 3%. Specimen: blood. These receptors were collected from a human donor in good health. The donor label of this sample is uncertain.

The gene calls are TRBV5-1 and TRBJ1-3; 7 bases are shared with TRBD1. Germline V lookup: CDR1 SGHRS, CDR2 YFSETQ. The J segment lost 0 bases and the V segment lost 0 bases, leaving 12 bases of the junction unmatched. The CDR3 extends over 19 amino acids. CDR3: CASSLEGGGTLYSGNTIYF. As DNA, the CDR3 is TGCGCCAGCAGCTTGGAAGGAGGGGGCACCCTTTACTCTGGAAACACCATATATTTT.

This chain joins TRBV3-1 (or the pseudogene TRBV3-2) and TRBJ1-1; D gene uncertain. The CDR3 sequence is 13 residues long. CDR1 and CDR2 from the germline V gene are LGHDT and YNNKEL (reference sequence). With 1 base removed from V and 7 bases from J, the gap between germline ends came to 10 bases. CDR3 protein: CASSQVTAGEAFF. CDR3 DNA: TGTGCCAGCAGCCAAGTAACAGCAGGTGAAGCTTTCTTT.

This clone was detected once. This rearrangement joins TRBV4-3 to TRBJ1-4, with a weak D call TRBD1 (5 bases). The CDR3 runs to 16 residues. The germline gives CDR1 LGHNA, CDR2 YSLEER. V lost 0 bases and J lost 0, with 8 bases in between. The chain's CDR3 is CASSQDVGATNEKLFF. The CDR3, as DNA: TGCGCCAGCAGCCAAGATGTGGGGGCAACTAATGAAAAACTGTTTTTT.

In the case of this clone: The germline gene is not matched at one end of the junction; a read error may be the cause. This sequence joins TRBV7-7 and TRBJ2-5, with 8 bases that match TRBD2. The CDR3 is 17 amino acids. The V gene's germline CDR1 is SSHAT and CDR2 FNYEAQ (reference sequence). The CDR3 region is CASSLAWRGAGLETQYF. The CDR3 coding sequence is TGTGCTAGCAGCTTAGCGTGGCGGGGGGCCGGGCTAGAGACCCAGTACTTC.

CDR3 protein: CASSDFSGTSGTDTQYF. The DNA of the CDR3 is TGTGCCAGCAGTGATTTTTCCGGGACTAGCGGCACAGATACGCAGTATTTT. The genes are TRBV6-1 and TRBJ2-3, with 10 nucleotides matching TRBD2. Germline V gene lookup returns CDR1 MNHNS and CDR2 SASEGT. The CDR3 length is 17 residues. The V gene end was trimmed by 3 bases and the J gene end by 1 base; junction bases not matched to a gene: 7.

This chain joins TRBV24-1 and TRBJ1-5; TRBD1 might be the D (5 bases). The CDR3 spans 15 residues. Germline V gives CDR1 KGHDR, CDR2 SFDVKD. V was pared by 2 bases and J by 7 bases, with 14 bases between. DNA for the CDR3: TGTGCCACCAGTGATTCTTTTAAAGGGGACCAGCCCCAGCATTTT. Encoded protein: CATSDSFKGDQPQHF.

The J gene is TRBJ1-5, the V gene TRBV27; 11 positions agree with TRBD1. Germline lookup yields CDR1 MNHEY and CDR2 SMNVEV (reference sequence). V was clipped by 8 bases and J by 3 bases; unmatched bases: 15. This CDR3 region has 18 residues. In nucleotides, the CDR3 is TGTGCCAGCGGCCGCTGGACAGGGGGCTCCCCTTTCAATCAGCCCCAGCATTTT. Protein sequence: CASGRWTGGSPFNQPQHF.

The chain carries TRBV4-2 and TRBJ2-5; TRBD2 matches at 9 bases. This CDR3 contains 16 residues. The trim removed 4 bases at V and 5 bases at J, leaving 11 bases unmatched. CDR1 is LGHNA, CDR2 YNFKEQ, per germline. In nucleotides, the CDR3 is TGTGCCAGCAGCCCTACGTCAGCGGGGGGTCCGGAGACCCAGTACTTC. Protein: CASSPTSAGGPETQYF.

This clone has just a few counts. Other DNA sequences from this sample encode an identical CDR3 as well. The chain employs TRBV7-2 and TRBJ2-2; D uncertain. The CDR3 is 12 residues long. The germline V gene has CDR1 SGHTA and CDR2 FQGNSA. The V gene lost 4 bases and the J gene lost 3 bases, with 3 bases spanning the gap. CDR3: CASSSDTGELFF. DNA of the CDR3: TGTGCCAGCAGCTCCGACACCGGGGAGCTGTTTTTT.

The genes are TRBV5-4 and TRBJ1-1; possible D gene TRBD1, 5 bases. Germline V lookup: CDR1 SGHNT, CDR2 YYREEE (reference sequence). The CDR3 covers 15 residues. Trimming pared 0 bases from V and 4 bases from J, leaving 13 bases between. The CDR3 protein is CASSLAWGTRTEAFF. The CDR3 DNA reads as TGTGCCAGCAGCTTGGCTTGGGGGACGCGCACTGAAGCTTTCTTT.

The V gene is TRBV2, the J gene TRBJ2-5; possibly TRBD2 for D (6 bases). This CDR3 is built from 15 residues. Germline V gene lookup returns CDR1 SNHLY and CDR2 FYNNEI. V was pared by 6 bases and J by 3 bases, with 17 bases between. The CDR3, as DNA: TGTGCCAGCAGGGTCCCTAGCGCCCCGGAAGAGACCCAGTACTTC. This sequence encodes CASRVPSAPEETQYF.

CDR3 sequence (DNA): TGTGCCAGCAGCGTAGGATTAGGGCAGAGCTCTGGGGCCAACGTCCTGACTTTC. It specifies CASSVGLGQSSGANVLTF. This chain links TRBV9 with TRBJ2-6; D is unclear. V lost 0 bases to trimming and J lost 0 bases, with 13 bases between them. The CDR3 runs 18 residues. Germline V lookup: CDR1 SGDLS, CDR2 YYNGEE.

The chain links TRBV29-1 to TRBJ2-3; D call uncertain. Trimming stripped 3 bases from V and 0 bases from J, with 16 bases between. CDR3 length: 16 amino acids. Germline CDR1 is SQVTM and CDR2 is ANQGSEA. CDR3 nucleotide sequence: TGCAGCGTTGACTCGGGCACAACCTCTAGCACAGATACGCAGTATTTT. This translates into CSVDSGTTSSTDTQYF.

This sequence joins TRBV7-9 and TRBJ2-5; possible D gene TRBD1, 6 bases. V dropped 5 bases and J dropped 1 base, with 11 bases sitting between them. Germline values: CDR1 SEHNR, CDR2 FQNEAQ (reference sequence). This CDR3 is built from 14 residues. CDR3 sequence: CASSEDSPQETQYF. CDR3 in DNA: TGTGCCAGCAGCGAGGACAGTCCCCAAGAGACCCAGTACTTC.

The chain has TRBV5-1 and TRBJ2-1; D unresolved. The CDR3 is made up of 11 amino acids. Deletions cut 1 base from V and 4 bases from J, with 0 bases between. Germline CDR1 is SGHRS and CDR2 is YFSETQ. This CDR3 is CASSLYNEQFF. In DNA, the CDR3 is TGCGCCAGCAGCTTGTACAATGAGCAGTTCTTC.

The rearrangement links TRBV24-1 to TRBJ2-1; D is unresolved. CDR3 length: 14 residues. From germline, CDR1 is KGHDR and CDR2 SFDVKD. V gave up 0 bases and J gave up 5 bases, with 7 bases separating them. Written as DNA, the CDR3 is TGTGCCACCAGTGATTTGTCCCCTCACAATGAGCAGTTCTTC. Translated: CATSDLSPHNEQFF.

The gene calls are TRBV23-1 and TRBJ2-4; no firm D call. TRBV23-1 is an ORF, with its function uncertain. The CDR3 runs to 16 residues. Trimming left V 3 bases short and J 8 bases short, with 20 bases between. In nucleotides, the CDR3 is TGCGCCAGCAGTCATACCGGACGGCCCCATGGGGACATTCAGTACTTC. As protein: CASSHTGRPHGDIQYF.

The chain carries TRBV9 and TRBJ1-2; TRBD1 is a possible D gene (6 bases). Germline CDR1 and CDR2: SGDLS and YYNGEE. Trimming stripped 4 bases from V and 4 bases from J, with 17 bases between. This CDR3 is 15 amino acids long. CDR3 sequence reads: CASSTRSGAGYGYTF. CDR3 in DNA: TGTGCCAGCAGCACAAGGTCAGGGGCCGGCTATGGCTACACCTTC.

This rearrangement joins TRBV5-5 to TRBJ2-1; TRBD1 matches 10 bases. The V gene's germline CDR1 is SGHKS and CDR2 YYEKEE (reference sequence). Unmatched junction bases numbered 8, after V lost 3 bases and J lost 8 bases. CDR3 length: 15 amino acids. CDR3 coding DNA: TGTGCCAGCAGCTGGCGACAGGGGGCGGGATATGAGCAGTTCTTC. This encodes CASSWRQGAGYEQFF. The complete variable domain, with remaining parts taken from reference TRBV5-5 and TRBJ2-1, reads DAGVTQSPTHLIKTRGQQVTLRCSPISGHKSVSWYQQVLGQGPQFIFQYYEKEERGRGNFPDRFSARQFPNYSSELNVNALLLGDSALYLCASSWRQGAGYEQFFGPGTRLTVL.

J is TRBJ1-2 and V is TRBV6-5; TRBD1 matches at 8 bases. The germline V gene has CDR1 MNHEY and CDR2 SVGAGI. CDR3 length: 12 amino acids. V shed 6 bases, J shed 6 bases, and the junction held 3 bases outside the gene matches. The CDR3 is CASSSDRDGYTF. Here the CDR3 DNA reads TGTGCCAGCAGCTCGGACAGGGATGGCTACACCTTC.

The chain couples TRBV3-1 (or the pseudogene TRBV3-2) to TRBJ1-4; D not certain. The ends were cut back, 3 bases at V and 15 bases at J, with 11 bases in the middle. This CDR3 comprises 11 residues. Germline-derived CDR1 and CDR2 are LGHDT and YNNKEL (reference sequence). CDR3 protein: CASSHGLNVFF. CDR3 nucleotide sequence: TGTGCCAGCAGCCACGGTCTCAACGTGTTTTTT.

The chain combines TRBV24-1 with TRBJ1-2; D not resolved. CDR3 length: 12 residues. V gave up 1 base and J gave up 8 bases, with 7 bases separating them. CDR1 KGHDR and CDR2 SFDVKD come from the germline V gene. The CDR3 is CATSDLGWGYTF. The CDR3 DNA reads as TGTGCCACCAGTGATTTAGGGTGGGGCTACACCTTC.

The genes are TRBV12-3 or TRBV12-4 and TRBJ2-4; D gene unclear. Deletions cut 8 bases from V and 2 bases from J, with 10 bases between. This CDR3 is built from 13 residues. CDR3 residues: CASATDTKNIQYF. The CDR3 nucleotides read TGTGCCAGCGCGACGGATACCAAAAACATTCAGTACTTC.

This clone occurred a few times. The chain recombines TRBV2 with TRBJ1-5; D remains unclear. The CDR3 runs to 14 residues. V lost 0 bases and J lost 5, with 8 bases in between. Germline V gene data show CDR1 as SNHLY and CDR2 as FYNNEI. CDR3 region: CASSEAEEHQPQHF. DNA for the CDR3: TGTGCCAGCAGTGAAGCGGAGGAACATCAGCCCCAGCATTTT.

V gene TRBV19 combines with J gene TRBJ1-5; D is undetermined. Germline CDR1 LNHDA, CDR2 SQIVND (reference sequence). The V end was cut by 5 bases, the J end by 3 bases, with 11 bases between. The CDR3 runs 14 residues. The DNA of the CDR3 is TGTGCCAGTAGTTCGGGGTTGACCAATCAGCCCCAGCATTTT. Its protein is CASSSGLTNQPQHF.